Sequencing of this T cell receptor (beta chain) was carried out in a study of OX40 agonist ivuxolimab in advanced cancers. About the investigation overall: The costimulatory receptor OX40 (CD134) was targeted by ivuxolimab, a fully human IgG2 agonistic monoclonal antibody. Intravenous ivuxolimab was administered to patients every 2 weeks at six dose levels: 0.01, 0.1, 0.3, 1.5, 3 and 10 mg/kg. Of the approximately 50 dose-escalation patients, hepatocellular carcinoma was present in approximately 20, melanoma in roughly 15, renal cell carcinoma in 9 and head and neck cancer in 9. In the dose-escalation cohort, approximately 82% of patients were male, and the mean age was approximately 60 years, with a range of about 23 to 85. Patients were allowed to have had prior anti-PD-1, anti-PD-L1 or anti-CTLA-4 therapy, and approximately 40% of the dose-escalation patients had been treated with checkpoint inhibitors. Partial responses were achieved by three dose-escalation patients, of whom one had hepatocellular carcinoma and two had cutaneous melanoma. The point of sequencing TCRbeta in the periphery was to test whether ivuxolimab changed TCR sequence diversity and drove clonal T-cell expansion. The paper covers the monotherapy dose-escalation part of the phase I ivuxolimab trial, which included N ≈ 50 patients. On the study overall, not on this receptor specifically: Antigen specificity was not determined for the clonally expanded peripheral T cells. At doses of 0.1 to 3.0 mg/kg, clonal expansion of both CD4+ and CD8+ blood T cells was observed from baseline to week 6. After ivuxolimab, expanded clones were on average more numerous among CD8+ T cells than among CD4+ T cells. Low levels of normalized T-cell clonal expansion were also seen in some nonresponding patients. In the 0.1-3.0 mg/kg groups, partial responders were among the patients with the lowest normalized peripheral clonal expansion, particularly in CD8+ T cells.

For sequencing of the TCRbeta CDR3 region, genomic DNA was extracted from the sorted cells. TCRbeta CDR3 regions were sequenced using the immunoSEQ Assay. The source is immuneACCESS, and TCRdb retained only in-frame sequences with V and J called. Part of the clones is not carried over; for the studies checked, unresolved V genes explain less than half of this, and the remainder is unexplained. For this sample there are tens of thousands of clones; about four fifths appear just once. Under 30% of the sample goes to the ten largest clones. With regard to this clone: Its antigen has not been determined. Base qualities are not provided; no much larger clone lies one nucleotide away.

Patients with a history of autoimmune disease or receiving systemic immunosuppression were excluded from the trial. In every dose cohort, peripheral blood was drawn for TCR sequencing at baseline, cycle 4 day 1, and cycle 7 day 1. The samples were taken from a phase I, first-in-human, multicenter, open-label dose-escalation trial of ivuxolimab. Adults with locally advanced or metastatic melanoma, renal cell carcinoma, hepatocellular carcinoma or head and neck squamous cell carcinoma were enrolled in the trial. CD4+ and CD8+ T cells were sorted separately from peripheral blood before TCR sequencing. The germline V gene yields SGHVS for CDR1 and FNYEAQ for CDR2. Including cysteine and phenylalanine, the CDR3 has 16 amino acids. Only CDR3 DNA remains: 48 bases, in frame from the first base. From V the trimming removes 4 bases and from J it removes 4 bases, while the gene matches leave 10 bases of the junction unaccounted for.

The receptor chain draws on TRBV7-6 and TRBJ2-1, and 7 bases in between align with TRBD2. This receptor was identified in an adult with an advanced solid tumor such as melanoma, head and neck, liver or kidney cancer. The source material was CD4+ or CD8+ T cells sorted from blood, sampled in a trial of the OX40 agonist ivuxolimab. The bases are TGTGCCAGCAGCTCGGATACGGGGGGTTGGTACAATGAGCAGTTCTTC. It encodes CASSSDTGGWYNEQFF.